Shown below are 10 T cell receptor beta chains from a single sample sequenced in a study of T cell repertoires in cytomegalovirus infection. TCRdb reprocessed the reads with MiXCR, giving one entry per CDR3 protein. In the table there are more than 200,000 distinct CDR3 sequences, around 9% of which are singletons. Sample: PBMCs. The origin of the receptors is a human donor in good health (CMV status not recorded). Some clones in this sample may be carry-over from other donors' samples.

In this sample, this clonotype turned up many times. This chain joins TRBV12-3 or TRBV12-4 and TRBJ2-7; unclear D gene. Trimming took 6 bases from V and 1 from J, leaving 10 bases between them. The CDR3 is 13 amino acids. DNA for the CDR3: TGTGCCAGCAGCCCCCGGCCGTCCTACGAGCAGTACTTC. As protein: CASSPRPSYEQYF.

This clonotype was picked up a small number of times. The V call is TRBV2, the J call TRBJ1-1; D remains ambiguous. CDR1 and CDR2 (germline): SNHLY, FYNNEI. Between the trimmed V and J ends, which lost 7 bases and 1 base, there was a span of 19 bases. The CDR3 contains 16 residues. The CDR3 sequence is CASTEGRRSQNTEAFF. CDR3 sequence (DNA): TGTGCCAGCACCGAAGGTAGAAGAAGCCAGAACACTGAAGCTTTCTTT.

There are many counts of this clonotype. The V gene is TRBV7-3, the J gene TRBJ2-7, with D perhaps TRBD1 (5 bases). Trimming took 5 bases from V and 6 from J, leaving 17 bases between them. The CDR3 spans 14 residues. Germline V gene sequence: CDR1 SGHTA, CDR2 FQGTGA. This chain's CDR3 is CASSRKGPSSEQYF. Written as DNA, the CDR3 is TGTGCCAGCAGCCGGAAGGGGCCAAGTAGCGAGCAGTACTTC.

The rearrangement uses TRBV7-2 and TRBJ2-1; D not resolved. Between the trimmed V and J ends, which lost 5 bases and 5 bases, there was a span of 7 bases. Germline V lookup: CDR1 SGHTA, CDR2 FQGNSA. There are 12 residues in the CDR3. CDR3 region: CASSRVNNEQFF. Here the CDR3 DNA reads TGTGCCAGCAGCCGAGTAAACAATGAGCAGTTCTTC.

CDR3 DNA: TGTGCCATCAGTGAGTCGGGACAGGGGTACAATGAGCAGTTCTTC. It encodes CAISESGQGYNEQFF. The J gene is TRBJ2-1, the V gene TRBV10-3; 10 nucleotides align to TRBD1. V trimming: 0 bases; J trimming: 4 bases; junction bases outside the gene matches: 0. The CDR3 has 15 amino acids. Germline V gene lookup returns CDR1 ENHRY and CDR2 SYGVKD.

This clonotype occurred a few times. The chain links TRBV7-9 to TRBJ2-5, with a weak D call TRBD1 (6 bases). The CDR3 length is 15 residues. V shed 1 base and J shed 4 bases, with 13 bases lying between them. In germline, CDR1 is SEHNR, CDR2 FQNEAQ (reference sequence). Written as DNA, the CDR3 is TGTGCCAGCAGCTTAGTCTCAGGGGATGGAGAGACCCAGTACTTC. Translated: CASSLVSGDGETQYF.

This clonotype appeared a single time. The chain employs TRBV28 and TRBJ2-3; D is possibly TRBD1 (6 bases). This CDR3 spans 16 amino acids. V was pared by 4 bases and J by 4 bases, with 18 bases between. Germline V CDR1 and CDR2: MDHEN, SYDVKM. The CDR3: CASSSQGKGVSDTQYF. In DNA, the CDR3 is TGTGCCAGCAGTTCTCAGGGGAAGGGGGTGTCAGATACGCAGTATTTT.

J is TRBJ1-1 and V is TRBV28, with a possible D match to TRBD1 (6 bases). Trimming removed 5 bases at V and 10 bases at J, with 14 bases between. The CDR3 runs 12 residues. Germline loops: CDR1 MDHEN, CDR2 SYDVKM. CDR3 protein: CASSLLTGGAFF. CDR3 bases: TGTGCCAGCAGTCTCCTGACAGGTGGAGCTTTCTTT.

This clonotype was seen a few times. The chain links TRBV12-3 or TRBV12-4 to TRBJ2-2; TRBD1 matches at 9 bases. V shed 7 bases, J shed 7 bases, and the junction held 13 bases outside the gene matches. CDR3 length: 16 amino acids. The CDR3: CASTVSGTGSVGELFF. DNA of the CDR3: TGTGCCAGCACCGTCTCCGGGACAGGGTCGGTCGGGGAGCTGTTTTTT.

This clonotype showed up many times. The V gene is TRBV7-2, the J gene TRBJ1-1; the D is unclear. In germline, CDR1 is SGHTA, CDR2 FQGNSA. Deletions cut 1 base from V and 4 bases from J, with 10 bases between. The CDR3 extends over 14 amino acids. CDR3 nucleotide sequence: TGTGCCAGCAGCTTAGGGCCCACGCTCACTGAAGCTTTCTTT. It translates to CASSLGPTLTEAFF.